The present T cell receptor beta chain was sequenced within a study of OX40 agonist ivuxolimab in advanced cancers. General study findings and limits: Expanded peripheral T-cell antigen specificity went undetermined.

V was pared by 7 bases and J by 4 bases, with 6 bases of the junction left unmatched. The CDR3 spans 13 residues. Germline V lookup: CDR1 MNHEY, CDR2 SVGAGI. Method: immunoSEQ multiplex PCR; TCRdb's copy keeps in-frame clones and lacks some. The sample contains nearly 70,000 clones, roughly four fifths of which appear only once. Individuals having autoimmune disease history or systemic immunosuppression were not enrolled. As regards this clone: Its antigen remains unknown.

The sample in question was CD4+ or CD8+ T cells sorted from blood, obtained in a trial of the OX40 agonist ivuxolimab. This chain connects TRBV6-5 to TRBJ1-2; 7 bases map to TRBD1. The TCR originated in an adult with an advanced solid tumor such as melanoma, head and neck, liver or kidney cancer. The CDR3 nucleotides are TGTGCCAGCACCCCAGGGGGGGCCTATGGCTACACCTTC. Translated: CASTPGGAYGYTF.